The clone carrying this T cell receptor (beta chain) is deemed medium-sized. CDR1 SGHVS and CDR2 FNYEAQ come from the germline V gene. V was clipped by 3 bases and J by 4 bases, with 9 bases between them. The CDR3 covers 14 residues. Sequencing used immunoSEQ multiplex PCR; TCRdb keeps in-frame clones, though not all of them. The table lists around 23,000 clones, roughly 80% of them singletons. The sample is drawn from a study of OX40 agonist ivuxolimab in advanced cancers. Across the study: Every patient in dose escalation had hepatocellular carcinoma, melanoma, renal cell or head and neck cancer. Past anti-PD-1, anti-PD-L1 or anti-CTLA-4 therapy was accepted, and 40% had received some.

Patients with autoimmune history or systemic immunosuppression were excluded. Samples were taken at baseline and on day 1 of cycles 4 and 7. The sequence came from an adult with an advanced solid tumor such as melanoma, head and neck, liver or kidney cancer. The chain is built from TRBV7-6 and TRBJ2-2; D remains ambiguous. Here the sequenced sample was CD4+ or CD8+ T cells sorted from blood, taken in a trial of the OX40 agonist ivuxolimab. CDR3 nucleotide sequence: TGTGCCAGCAGCTTCCCGGGTAGCACCGGGGAGCTGTTTTTT. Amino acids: CASSFPGSTGELFF.